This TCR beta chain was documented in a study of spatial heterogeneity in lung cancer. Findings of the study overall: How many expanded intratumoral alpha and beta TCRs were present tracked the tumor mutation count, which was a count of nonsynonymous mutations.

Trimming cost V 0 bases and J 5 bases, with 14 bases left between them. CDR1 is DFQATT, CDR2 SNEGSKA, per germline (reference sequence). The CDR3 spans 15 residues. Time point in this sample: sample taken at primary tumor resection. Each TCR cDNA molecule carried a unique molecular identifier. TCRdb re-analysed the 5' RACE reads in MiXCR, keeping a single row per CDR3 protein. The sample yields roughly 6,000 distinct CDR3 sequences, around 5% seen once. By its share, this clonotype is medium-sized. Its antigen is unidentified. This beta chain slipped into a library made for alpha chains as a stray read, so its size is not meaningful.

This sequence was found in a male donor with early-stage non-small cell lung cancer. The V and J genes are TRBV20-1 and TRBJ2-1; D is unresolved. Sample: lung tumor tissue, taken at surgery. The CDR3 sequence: CSARDMAYWDNEQFF. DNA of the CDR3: TGCAGTGCTAGAGATATGGCTTACTGGGACAATGAGCAGTTCTTC.